The T cell receptor beta chain described here comes from a study of blood T cell repertoires in COVID-19. At the level of the study: The cDNA or gDNA used as material had been derived from T cells, B-cell-depleted T cells, or PBMCs.

Germline V lookup: CDR1 SGHRS, CDR2 YFSETQ. CDR3 length equals 14 residues. Between the trimmed V and J ends, which lost 3 bases and 8 bases, there was a span of 15 bases. Per the authors' pipeline: Cell counts per sample came from amplifying reference gene primers. The table came from immunoSEQ multiplex PCR; TCRdb's copy has only in-frame clones and leaves some out. V, J and clone size were drawn from that table, and D and trimming were deduced from the DNA. The sample lists almost 250,000 clones; roughly 86% were seen once. Seattle's cohort entered during active infection and was followed longitudinally.

Material for sequencing was peripheral blood. The chain joins TRBV5-1 to TRBJ1-3; the D is unclear. The TCR was taken from a woman older than 75 with COVID-19, enrolled during active disease. CDR3 coding DNA: TGCGCCAGCAGCTCTCGGGGTGCGACCGACACCATATATTTT. Translating gives CASSSRGATDTIYF.